One sample yielded the 28 T cell receptor beta chains listed below, sequenced in a study of blood T cell repertoires in COVID-19. Generated by immunoSEQ multiplex PCR, the TCRdb table keeps only in-frame clones and is missing some. Counted here are tens of thousands of clones, roughly 78% occurring once; the ten biggest clones make up under 11%. Sequencing was carried out using peripheral blood. These receptor sequences come from a man in his sixties with acute or convalescent COVID-19.

The chain employs TRBV6-5 and TRBJ1-1; D is unresolved. Per the germline V gene, CDR1 is MNHEY and CDR2 is SVGAGI. The CDR3 length is 13 residues. V lost 0 bases and J lost 1, with 3 bases in between. DNA of the CDR3: TGTGCCAGCAGTTACTCGAGGAACACTGAAGCTTTCTTT. This sequence encodes CASSYSRNTEAFF.

This chain links TRBV7-2 with TRBJ2-1; 12 bases are shared with TRBD2. The CDR3 totals 16 residues. The germline gives CDR1 SGHTA, CDR2 FQGNSA. The V and J ends lost 2 bases and 4 bases, in that order; junction bases with no gene match: 3. CDR3: CASSLLTSGSYNEQFF. CDR3 DNA: TGTGCCAGCAGCTTATTGACTAGCGGGAGTTACAATGAGCAGTTCTTC.

The rearrangement links TRBV10-1 to TRBJ2-7; TRBD2 aligns across 7 bases. V shed 4 bases and J 3 bases; nucleotides not matched to a gene: 3. From germline, CDR1 is WNHNN and CDR2 SYGVQD (reference sequence). The CDR3 totals 13 residues. DNA for the CDR3: TGCGCCAGCAGTGCGGGAGGACTCTACGAGCAGTACTTC. It specifies CASSAGGLYEQYF.

This chain connects TRBV27 to TRBJ1-6; D possibly corresponds to TRBD1 (6 bases). Trimming removed 5 bases at V and 5 bases at J, with 13 bases between. The CDR3 runs to 15 residues. Germline CDR1 reads MNHEY; CDR2 reads SMNVEV (reference sequence). The chain's CDR3 is CASSTRRQDNSPLHF. For the CDR3, the DNA is TGTGCCAGCAGTACGCGTCGACAGGATAATTCACCCCTCCACTTT.

The rearrangement joins TRBV7-2 to TRBJ1-5; the match to TRBD1 covers 10 bases. Trimming removed 8 bases from V and 7 bases from J; junction bases left unmatched: 5. Germline CDR1 is SGHTA and CDR2 is FQGNSA. The CDR3 is 13 amino acids. The CDR3 region has the DNA TGTGCCAGCGGGGACAGGGGCGGCCAGCCCCAGCATTTT. Protein sequence: CASGDRGGQPQHF.

J is TRBJ1-1 and V is TRBV19; 8 bases match TRBD1. Trimming removed 7 bases from V and 5 bases from J; junction bases left unmatched: 9. The CDR3 consists of 14 residues. CDR1 is LNHDA, CDR2 SQIVND, per germline (reference sequence). The CDR3 loop is CASTADRDTTEAFF. In DNA, the CDR3 is TGTGCCAGTACCGCGGACAGGGACACGACTGAAGCTTTCTTT.

The chain carries TRBV7-2 and TRBJ2-1, with D tentatively TRBD2 (5 bases). The CDR3 loop spans 14 amino acids. Germline lookup yields CDR1 SGHTA and CDR2 FQGNSA. Deletions cut 8 bases from V and 5 bases from J, with 16 bases between. The CDR3 is CASGRDRGDNEQFF. CDR3 DNA: TGTGCCAGCGGAAGGGATCGGGGTGACAATGAGCAGTTCTTC.

The V call is TRBV4-2, the J call TRBJ1-2; 7 nucleotides agree with TRBD1. Germline CDR1 LGHNA, CDR2 YNFKEQ. This CDR3 has 17 amino acids. With 3 bases clipped from V and 4 bases from J, the junction kept 14 bases outside the gene matches. The DNA of the CDR3 is TGTGCCAGCAGCCAGGGGGACAGTGGGGGCAAGTTCTATGGCTACACCTTC. It is translated as CASSQGDSGGKFYGYTF.

The V call is TRBV20-1, the J call TRBJ2-3; 11 nucleotides agree with TRBD1. The CDR3 has 17 residues. V dropped 3 bases and J dropped 3; count of bases not matched to a gene: 11. Germline CDR1 DFQATT, CDR2 SNEGSKA (reference sequence). The CDR3 DNA follows: TGCAGTGCTAGTTCTATCCCGGGACAGGGGGTTACAGATACGCAGTATTTT. It specifies CSASSIPGQGVTDTQYF.

The genes are TRBV2 and TRBJ1-4; 8 nucleotides agree with TRBD1. Looked up from germline, CDR1 is SNHLY and CDR2 is FYNNEI. The V gene end was trimmed by 7 bases and the J gene end by 6 bases; junction bases not matched to a gene: 7. The CDR3 totals 14 residues. The CDR3 DNA follows: TGTGCCAGCAACCTGGACAGGGCGGATGAAAAACTGTTTTTT. As protein: CASNLDRADEKLFF.

This clone was seen only a few times. The genes are TRBV14 and TRBJ2-7; 8 bases align to TRBD1. The length of the CDR3 is 14 residues. The V segment lost 3 bases and the J segment 5 bases; nucleotides outside the gene matches: 6. Germline lookup yields CDR1 SGHDN and CDR2 FVKESK. CDR3 nucleotides: TGTGCCAGCAGCCACATCAACAGGGGGAACGAGCAGTACTTC. Translation: CASSHINRGNEQYF.

The V call is TRBV5-1, the J call TRBJ2-7, with TRBD1 as a possible D gene (7 bases). V was clipped by 1 base and J by 7 bases, with 24 bases between them. This CDR3 region has 17 residues. In germline, CDR1 is SGHRS, CDR2 YFSETQ. The CDR3 region is CASSLSSLGQGGGEQYF. The CDR3 DNA reads TGCGCCAGCAGCTTGAGTTCTCTGGGCCAGGGGGGCGGGGAGCAGTACTTC. Full variable domain (rest looked up from reference TRBV5-1 and TRBJ2-7): KAGVTQTPRYLIKTRGQQVTLSCSPISGHRSVSWYQQTPGQGLQFLFEYFSETQRNKGNFPGRFSGRQFSNSRSEMNVSTLELGDSALYLCASSLSSLGQGGGEQYFGPGTRLTVT.

CDR3 region: CASSDTGGAANEKLFF. The DNA for the CDR3 is TGTGCCAGCAGTGATACAGGGGGCGCGGCTAATGAAAAACTGTTTTTT. This rearrangement joins TRBV28 to TRBJ1-4; 9 bases match TRBD1. The ends lost 5 bases at V and 3 bases at J; junction bases unmatched: 7. Germline V gene lookup returns CDR1 MDHEN and CDR2 SYDVKM. There are 16 residues in the CDR3.

The table lists this clone with a count of one. V gene TRBV28 combines with J gene TRBJ2-7, with 7 bases identical to TRBD1. Germline V lookup: CDR1 MDHEN, CDR2 SYDVKM. J gave up 3 bases and V 5 bases, and 7 bases lay outside the gene matches. The CDR3 sequence is 14 residues long. CDR3 bases: TGTGCCAGCAGTATGACAGGGAACCGCTACGAGCAGTACTTC. It specifies CASSMTGNRYEQYF.

The chain recombines TRBV6-2 or TRBV6-3 with TRBJ1-6; the D is unclear. From germline, CDR1 is MNHEY and CDR2 SVGEGT. V shed 7 bases and J shed 6 bases, with 10 bases lying between them. The CDR3 has 13 amino acids. The CDR3 DNA reads as TGTGCCAGCACCCCCAGTGGTAATTCACCCCTCCACTTT. This translates into CASTPSGNSPLHF.

The chain has TRBV3-1 (or the pseudogene TRBV3-2) and TRBJ1-2; D is undetermined. The CDR3 contains 13 residues. Germline V gene sequence: CDR1 LGHDT, CDR2 YNNKEL (reference sequence). V was trimmed by 0 bases and J by 7 bases, leaving 9 bases between them. CDR3 region: CASSQDRGAGYTF. CDR3 bases: TGTGCCAGCAGCCAAGATCGGGGTGCTGGCTACACCTTC.

The rearrangement joins TRBV3-1 (or the pseudogene TRBV3-2) to TRBJ2-1; tentatively, D is TRBD1 (6 bases). This CDR3 is built from 13 residues. The germline V and J ends were trimmed by 2 bases and 6 bases, with 8 bases remaining between them. Per the germline V gene, CDR1 is LGHDT and CDR2 is YNNKEL (reference sequence). The CDR3 is CASSQIQGNEQFF. The CDR3 DNA sequence: TGTGCCAGCAGCCAAATACAGGGCAATGAGCAGTTCTTC.

The V gene is TRBV24-1, the J gene TRBJ1-2; D is unclear. There are 12 residues in the CDR3. V was trimmed by 10 bases and J by 2 bases, leaving 10 bases between them. Germline V lookup: CDR1 KGHDR, CDR2 SFDVKD. CDR3 region: CATEGLNYGYTF. CDR3 nucleotides: TGTGCCACTGAGGGCCTAAACTATGGCTACACCTTC.

This clone showed up just once. The CDR3 DNA follows: TGTGCCAGCTCACCTCCGCGGGAGGGAACCTACGAGCAGTACTTC. This sequence encodes CASSPPREGTYEQYF. This sequence joins TRBV18 and TRBJ2-7; 9 bases are a match to TRBD2. The ends lost 3 bases at V and 2 bases at J; junction bases unmatched: 5. The CDR3 runs to 15 residues. Germline V gene lookup returns CDR1 KGHSH and CDR2 LQKENI.

There are a few counts of this clone. The rearrangement links TRBV12-3 or TRBV12-4 to TRBJ1-1; D is unclear. The CDR3 runs 12 residues. Trimming took 3 bases from V and 10 from J, leaving 12 bases between them. Here the CDR3 DNA reads TGTGCCAGCAGTTTTGAACAGTCAAGAGCTTTCTTT. Its protein is CASSFEQSRAFF.

The J gene is TRBJ2-2, the V gene TRBV7-8, with 8 bases aligning to TRBD1. Germline-derived CDR1 and CDR2 are SGHVS and FQNEAQ. The length of the CDR3 is 16 residues. After removal of 2 bases from V and 3 bases from J, the junction contained 5 bases not matched to a gene. CDR3 sequence: CASSLRTGLDTGELFF. In DNA form, the CDR3 reads TGTGCCAGCAGCTTACGGACAGGGCTCGACACCGGGGAGCTGTTTTTT.

The genes are TRBV7-6 and TRBJ2-5; 10 nucleotides match TRBD1. This CDR3 contains 16 residues. Trimming at V came to 4 bases and at J to 4 bases, leaving 9 bases not matched to a gene. Germline V lookup: CDR1 SGHVS, CDR2 FNYEAQ. CDR3 coding DNA: TGTGCCAGCAGCTCCGACAGGGGGCAAAAGAGAGAGACCCAGTACTTC. Translation: CASSSDRGQKRETQYF.

The sample holds one count of this clone. The chain joins TRBV7-9 to TRBJ2-3; 7 nucleotides agree with TRBD1. J gave up 2 bases and V 1 base, and 3 bases lay outside the gene matches. Germline V gives CDR1 SEHNR, CDR2 FQNEAQ (reference sequence). The CDR3 is 15 amino acids. The CDR3 DNA sequence: TGTGCCAGCAGCTTAGTACAGGGGCTCACAGATACGCAGTATTTT. Protein sequence: CASSLVQGLTDTQYF. Looking up the rest from reference TRBV7-9 and TRBJ2-3 gives the full variable domain: DTGVSQNPRHKITKRGQNVTFRCDPISEHNRLYWYRQTLGQGPEFLTYFQNEAQLEKSRLLSDRFSAERPKGSFSTLEIQRTEQGDSAMYLCASSLVQGLTDTQYFGPGTRLTVL.

V gene TRBV15 combines with J gene TRBJ2-7; the D gene is possibly TRBD1 (5 bases). The length of the CDR3 is 15 residues. The V end was cut by 1 base, the J end by 0 bases, with 10 bases between. The germline gives CDR1 LNHNV, CDR2 YYDKDF (reference sequence). This CDR3 is CATSRVGAISYEQYF. The CDR3 DNA follows: TGTGCCACCAGCAGAGTAGGGGCAATCTCCTACGAGCAGTACTTC. Variable domain in full (rest from reference TRBV15 and TRBJ2-7): DAMVIQNPRYQVTQFGKPVTLSCSQTLNHNVMYWYQQKSSQAPKLLFHYYDKDFNNEADTPDNFQSRRPNTSFCFLDIRSPGLGDTAMYLCATSRVGAISYEQYFGPGTRLTVT.

The chain links TRBV11-2 to TRBJ2-3; 12 positions agree with TRBD2. Germline V gene data show CDR1 as SGHAT and CDR2 as FQNNGV. The V segment lost 6 bases and the J segment 5 bases; nucleotides outside the gene matches: 6. The CDR3 is 15 residues long. The CDR3 coding sequence is TGTGCCAGCAGGGTCGGACTAGCGGGACTAGATACGCAGTATTTT. Its protein product is CASRVGLAGLDTQYF. Together with reference TRBV11-2 and TRBJ2-3, the CDR3 gives the full variable domain: EAGVAQSPRYKIIEKRQSVAFWCNPISGHATLYWYQQILGQGPKLLIQFQNNGVVDDSQLPKDRFSAERLKGVDSTLKIQPAKLEDSAVYLCASRVGLAGLDTQYFGPGTRLTVL.

This chain links TRBV2 with TRBJ1-5; perhaps TRBD1 as D (5 bases). With 7 bases removed from V and 3 bases from J, the gap between germline ends came to 10 bases. Looked up from germline, CDR1 is SNHLY and CDR2 is FYNNEI. The CDR3 sequence is 13 residues long. CDR3 sequence reads: CASIKDTNQPQHF. DNA of the CDR3: TGTGCCAGCATCAAGGACACCAATCAGCCCCAGCATTTT.

This sequence joins TRBV6-6 and TRBJ2-6; D perhaps matches TRBD2 (5 bases). Trimming left V 9 bases short and J 4 bases short, with 13 bases between. The CDR3 consists of 14 residues. Germline V gene sequence: CDR1 MNHNY, CDR2 SVGAGI (reference sequence). This CDR3 reads CASKRGAGANVLTF. Written as DNA, the CDR3 is TGTGCCAGTAAACGGGGAGCGGGGGCCAACGTCCTGACTTTC.

The chain employs TRBV15 and TRBJ2-7; unclear D gene. The germline V gene encodes CDR1 LNHNV and CDR2 YYDKDF (reference sequence). The ends were cut back, 0 bases at V and 5 bases at J, with 11 bases in the middle. The CDR3 contains 14 residues. CDR3: CATSREGEVNEQYF. The CDR3 region has the DNA TGTGCCACCAGCAGAGAAGGAGAGGTGAACGAGCAGTACTTC.